These T cell receptor beta chains were read from a single sample in a study of blood T cell repertoires in COVID-19. Method: immunoSEQ multiplex PCR; TCRdb's copy keeps in-frame clones and lacks some. The table shows about 130,000 clones, with 85% to 90% occurring only once. The sample taken for sequencing was peripheral blood. The receptors were gathered from a man between 50 and 59 years old with active COVID-19. The conserved cysteine and the conserved F or W are not part of the CDR3 here.

V gene	J gene	CDR3 protein
TRBV5-5	TRBJ1-5	ASSFTDTVSNQPQH
TRBV2	TRBJ2-3	ASSFGLAGTDTQY
TRBV5-4	TRBJ2-3	ASSVGLAGAIDTQY
TRBV4-2	TRBJ1-3	ASSQVESSGNTIY
TRBV2	TRBJ1-1	ASRRRDVTGSTEAF
TRBV5-1	TRBJ1-6	ASSPGPGQGINSPLH
TRBV7-7	TRBJ2-5	ASSPSGETQY
TRBV9	TRBJ2-3	ASSVGGLNTDTQY
TRBV3-1/TRBV3-2	TRBJ2-7	ASSLRVASVGGQY
TRBV2	TRBJ2-2	ASSEMGYSTGVLNRELF
TRBV7-8	TRBJ1-1	ASSAQGQGNTEAF
TRBV5-5	TRBJ2-1	ASSPDWAIYNEQF
TRBV3-1/TRBV3-2	TRBJ1-6	ASSSWTGGNSPLH
TRBV5-1	TRBJ2-5	ASSLGATSGGGHQETQY
TRBV3-1/TRBV3-2	TRBJ2-1	ASSPHPDAAMF
TRBV11-3	TRBJ1-3	ASSPSGGNTIY
TRBV7-2	TRBJ1-1	ASSLQGSPNTEAF
TRBV6-5	TRBJ1-5	ASSRDRFNQPQH
TRBV9	TRBJ2-7	ASSVGTVSSYEQY
TRBV7-2	TRBJ2-1	ASSLGGGVSEQF
TRBV10-3	TRBJ1-4	AISEAGGSEKLF
TRBV11-2	TRBJ2-1	ASGQTYNEQF
TRBV9	TRBJ1-2	ASSPDTGNYGYT
TRBV15	TRBJ2-1	ATSRDLSDSPF
TRBV6-4	TRBJ2-4	ASSDAGGDIQY
TRBV5-4	TRBJ2-7	ASSLYTGLAGYEQY
TRBV14	TRBJ2-5	ASSSPGLPPQETQY
TRBV30	TRBJ2-2	AWRPGPVNTGELF
TRBV3-1/TRBV3-2	TRBJ1-2	ASSQSDRLYGYT
TRBV18	TRBJ2-3	ASSPYRGDTDTQY
TRBV19	TRBJ2-3	ASIQTSGGNTQY
TRBV6-5	TRBJ2-2	ASSPDRGLTGELF
TRBV27	TRBJ2-1	ASSPRTGGFQF
TRBV5-1	TRBJ1-6	ASSDRQGPSPLH
TRBV27	TRBJ1-2	ASGTARHYGYT
TRBV12-3/TRBV12-4	TRBJ2-3	ASSYRTDTQY
TRBV5-6	TRBJ1-3	ASSLVRYSGNTIY
TRBV2	TRBJ2-3	ASSLLAGGPDTQY
TRBV5-1	TRBJ2-7	ASSIDSNYEQY
TRBV3-1/TRBV3-2	TRBJ2-5	ASSQGRGQY
TRBV7-8	TRBJ2-7	ASRPGRGRSPYEQY
TRBV11-2	TRBJ1-2	ASSPGQVGDGYT
TRBV23-1	TRBJ1-2	ASSQGPRDYGYT
TRBV6-2/TRBV6-3	TRBJ2-3	ASRPPGLAGGSTDTQY
TRBV14	TRBJ2-3	ASSRDRGLSTDTQY
TRBV4-1	TRBJ2-1	ASQGVSSYNEQF
TRBV4-2	TRBJ2-1	ASSQGRARVSYNEQF
TRBV10-2	TRBJ2-5	ASTRGPQSGTQY
TRBV18	TRBJ1-1	ASSEAANTEAF
TRBV1	TRBJ1-5	TSRYGQWGFNQPQH
TRBV15	TRBJ2-4	ATSRDLSGATKNIQY
TRBV2	TRBJ2-5	ASSEHAGGRETQY
TRBV4-3	TRBJ1-1	ASSSGLGGTGTEAF
TRBV4-1	TRBJ1-1	ASSTPGGRNTEAF
TRBV10-3	TRBJ2-5	ATSGGETQY
TRBV5-1	TRBJ2-7	ASSYGQTYEQY
TRBV7-8	TRBJ1-3	ASSLEGSGNTIY